This T cell receptor (beta chain) was captured in a study of blood T cell repertoires in COVID-19. Overall study context: COVID-19 samples collected from the United States, Italy and Spain covered acute and convalescent phases. Sources were T cells, B-cell-depleted T cells, or PBMCs; the material itself was cDNA or gDNA.

In the authors' workflow: Counts of nucleated cells, estimated from reference gene primer amplification, were obtained. This table comes from immunoSEQ multiplex PCR, and its TCRdb copy is limited to in-frame clones, with some not included. That table furnishes V, J and clone size, whereas the DNA furnished D and trimming. Here the sample spans nearly 45,000 clones, approximately 90% being singletons. This CDR3 comprises 12 residues. The V and J ends lost 3 bases and 3 bases respectively, with 6 bases between them. Germline values: CDR1 MNHEY, CDR2 SMNVEV (reference sequence). The rearrangement links TRBV27 to TRBJ2-7; unclear D gene. Specimen: peripheral blood. This TCR came from a woman of 80 years or more in a cohort sampled during active or convalescent COVID-19. Here the CDR3 reads CASSFPVYEQYF. DNA for the CDR3: TGTGCCAGCAGTTTCCCAGTCTACGAGCAGTACTTC.